Listed below are T cell receptor beta chains from one sample, sequenced in a study of blood T cells in healthy people across ages. One entry per CDR3 protein, called by TCRdb with MiXCR from the 5' RACE reads. The repertoire holds about 1,600,000 distinct CDR3 sequences, with 35% to 45% as singletons. The sequenced sample consisted of blood. All receptors derive from a woman aged 18 to 35 in good health. Each CDR3 is given without its conserved first and last residue. Fields, in order: clone size, V gene, CDR3 length, D gene, CDR3 protein. A D gene is named only where the DNA matches it firmly. Clone size is shown for a subset of rows, as once, few, many or a class of expanded clone.

abundance: -
v_gene: TRBV21-1
len: 14
d_gene: -
CDR3aa: ASSNGVDRRNQPQH

abundance: -
v_gene: TRBV4-1
len: 14
d_gene: -
CDR3aa: ASSQSWDLFSQPQH

abundance: -
v_gene: TRBV9
len: 10
d_gene: -
CDR3aa: ASSAMGYGYT

abundance: -
v_gene: TRBV20-1
len: 12
d_gene: -
CDR3aa: SASGTLDNSPLH

abundance: -
v_gene: TRBV12-3/TRBV12-4
len: 13
d_gene: -
CDR3aa: ASSSDGWNPYEQY

abundance: -
v_gene: TRBV5-1
len: 15
d_gene: -
CDR3aa: ASSLVSVEGAYNEQF

abundance: once
v_gene: TRBV7-9
len: 12
d_gene: -
CDR3aa: ASRPPSAGETQY

abundance: -
v_gene: TRBV14
len: 14
d_gene: -
CDR3aa: ASSQDSRQYNSPLH

abundance: few
v_gene: TRBV7-2
len: 12
d_gene: -
CDR3aa: ASGQSSGANVLT

abundance: few
v_gene: TRBV2
len: 11
d_gene: -
CDR3aa: ASIPGTRSEQY

abundance: -
v_gene: TRBV20-1
len: 13
d_gene: -
CDR3aa: SARAVGEIFDTIY

abundance: few
v_gene: TRBV5-1
len: 12
d_gene: TRBD1
CDR3aa: ASSLGTGGGGYT

abundance: -
v_gene: TRBV5-6
len: 13
d_gene: -
CDR3aa: ASSPTDQGGHGYT